The rows below give T cell receptor beta chains drawn from one sample of a study of shared clonotypes between healthy human individuals. Sequenced by immunoSEQ multiplex PCR; TCRdb stores in-frame clones only, minus some. The table shows over a million clones, with roughly 95% occurring only once. Input material: naive CD4+ T cells sorted from blood. The receptors originated from a man aged 25-45 years in good health. CDR3s include the opening cysteine and the closing phenylalanine or tryptophan. Where a row states a size, it is once, few, many or the class of an expanded clone; other rows omit it.

>NA|TRBV7-7
CASSAGQGPNQETQYF
>NA|TRBV5-1
CASSHQRQNTDTQYF
>NA|TRBV19
CANQVQLWHEQYF
>NA|TRBV14
CASSQVKAGGPYEQYF
>NA|TRBV2
CASQGESNQPQHF
>NA|TRBV30
CAWSALAGAIDTQYF
>NA|TRBV12-5
CASGRGPYEQYF
>NA|TRBV6-1
CASSDGDRGVWGEKLFF
>once|TRBV5-1
CASSSPDGAGEKLFF
>NA|TRBV4-3
CASSQVRNTGELFF
>NA|TRBV19
CASSGGTRGLAEAFF
>NA|TRBV19
CASSYNNYYGYTF
>NA|TRBV7-2
CASSLGVIGTEAFF
>NA|TRBV7-2
CAIQGSGPQYGYTF
>NA|TRBV5-1
CASSPGLAGRGEQFF
>NA|TRBV15
CATGTDLYEQYF
>NA|TRBV5-1
CASSLTGQGAREKLFF
>NA|TRBV7-8
CATRGPSYEQYF
>NA|TRBV7-2
CASSLAGPDTQYF
>NA|TRBV5-1
CASSLGPMNTEAFF
>NA|TRBV25-1
CAGGTSTGELFF
>NA|TRBV6-1
CASKGYEQYF
>NA|TRBV7-9
CASRQTGAALGANVLTF
>NA|TRBV29-1
CSAQTAKNIQYF
>NA|TRBV19
CASSIVQQSSYNEQFF
>NA|TRBV11-2
CASSYNSVWNTEAFF
>NA|TRBV2
CASSDRSNTEAFF
>NA|TRBV5-1
CASSFSGTGENTEAFF
>NA|TRBV5-4
CASSIAGTPGEYF
>NA|TRBV2
CASSPRTGTNGYTF
>NA|TRBV18
CASSLGTGAEETQYF
>NA|TRBV14
CASSQDGRSVETQYF
>NA|TRBV11-2
CASSSQADQPQHF
>NA|TRBV30
CAWRTGVLPDTQYF
>NA|TRBV28
CASTSLTGPPYEQYF
>NA|TRBV9
CASSVAGGRASYNEQFF
>NA|TRBV6-1
CASSLREFAYNEQFF
>once|TRBV11-2
CASSLGSYEQYF
>once|TRBV7-3
CASSGPGQGSYNEQFF
>NA|TRBV2
CASSVQGAETQYF
>NA|TRBV29-1
CSVEDRSYEQYF
>NA|TRBV5-1
CASSLATSGINNEQFF
>NA|TRBV4-3
CASSQDWQGALGYTF
>NA|TRBV18
CASSPFGTDYEQYF
>NA|TRBV19
CATRGRPNYGYTF
>NA|TRBV28
CATVPPLWSYEQYF
>NA|TRBV19
CASSTRHAYYEQYF
>NA|TRBV7-2
CASSERDGTDTQYF
>NA|TRBV5-1
CASSLTGLTLDEQFF
>NA|TRBV6-5
CASSYVGTGVNTEAFF
>NA|TRBV7-9
CASSRDSSYEQYF
>NA|TRBV9
CASSATSGKSRELFF
>NA|TRBV28
CASTFAGQTLSNQPQHF
>NA|TRBV6-1
CASSEEGAGETQYF
>NA|TRBV9
CASSRGPPNEKLFF
>NA|TRBV11-1
CASSPLQGPRTDTQYF
>NA|TRBV19
CASRSRGQTSGAPYEQYF